A single sample gave rise to the 10 T cell receptor beta chains below, sequenced in a study of blood T cell repertoires in COVID-19. Some clones are missing from TCRdb's copy, which holds only in-frame ones; the method was immunoSEQ multiplex PCR. The table shows around 160,000 clones, with around 80% occurring only once. The sequencing input was PBMCs or T cells enriched from blood (not recorded which). These receptors came from a woman aged 60 to 75 who had recovered from COVID-19.

The V and J genes are TRBV18 and TRBJ1-1; maybe TRBD1 (6 bases). The CDR3 spans 15 residues. Trimming cost V 0 bases and J 1 base, with 9 bases left between them. Germline CDR1 is KGHSH and CDR2 is LQKENI. The CDR3 loop is CASSPPQGGNTEAFF. Written as DNA, the CDR3 is TGTGCCAGCTCACCACCGCAAGGGGGGAACACTGAAGCTTTCTTT.

The rearrangement links TRBV9 to TRBJ2-1; 11 nucleotides match TRBD2. CDR3 length equals 18 residues. After removal of 3 bases from V and 1 base from J, the junction contained 9 bases not matched to a gene. Germline V gives CDR1 SGDLS, CDR2 YYNGEE. DNA for the CDR3: TGTGCCAGCAGCGGTCATCTAGCGGGAGGCGTGTCCTACAATGAGCAGTTCTTC. Encoded protein: CASSGHLAGGVSYNEQFF.

This sequence joins TRBV29-1 and TRBJ1-4; possibly TRBD1 for D (5 bases). The V end was cut by 7 bases, the J end by 5 bases, with 14 bases between. The CDR3 is 13 residues long. CDR1 is SQVTM and CDR2 is ANQGSEA in the germline V gene. The CDR3 DNA is TGCAGCGCCACCCGGGGGGGGAATGAAAAACTGTTTTTT. Amino acids: CSATRGGNEKLFF.

The V call is TRBV11-3, the J call TRBJ1-5, with D hard to call. The CDR3 is 13 amino acids. Deletions cut 5 bases from V and 0 bases from J, with 5 bases between. Per the germline V gene, CDR1 is SGHNT and CDR2 is YENEEA. This CDR3 reads CASSPNSNQPQHF. CDR3 DNA sequence: TGTGCCAGCAGCCCAAATAGCAATCAGCCCCAGCATTTT.

V is TRBV12-5 and J is TRBJ1-1, with D possibly being TRBD1 (6 bases). The CDR3 length is 17 residues. Trimming pared 0 bases from V and 0 bases from J, leaving 14 bases between. The germline gives CDR1 LGHNT, CDR2 FRNRAP. CDR3 bases: TGTGCTAGTGGTTTGGTCTTAGGACAGATTTTGAACACTGAAGCTTTCTTT. This sequence encodes CASGLVLGQILNTEAFF.

The CDR3 loop reads CASSEGLAGTDTQYF. Here the CDR3 DNA reads TGTGCCAGCAGTGAAGGGCTAGCCGGCACAGATACGCAGTATTTT. V is TRBV6-1 and J is TRBJ2-3; tentatively, D is TRBD2 (5 bases). This CDR3 is 15 amino acids long. Germline V CDR1 and CDR2: MNHNS, SASEGT. V lost 1 base and J lost 1, with 9 bases in between.

The genes are TRBV3-1 (or the pseudogene TRBV3-2) and TRBJ1-6; perhaps TRBD1 as D (5 bases). CDR1 is LGHDT and CDR2 is YNNKEL in the germline V gene (reference sequence). The CDR3 is 12 residues long. Trimming stripped 5 bases from V and 14 bases from J, with 13 bases between. CDR3 coding DNA: TGTGCCAGCAGCGACGGGGGTAGGGCCCTCCACTTT. This gives the protein CASSDGGRALHF.

This clone was observed a handful of times. The chain has TRBV5-1 and TRBJ1-5; maybe TRBD1 (6 bases). Trimming took off 0 bases at V and 6 bases at J, with 10 bases between the two ends. The germline gives CDR1 SGHRS, CDR2 YFSETQ. This CDR3 contains 14 residues. The CDR3 region has the DNA TGCGCCAGCAGCTTGGCCGGGGGGGCTCAGCCCCAGCATTTT. Amino acids: CASSLAGGAQPQHF.

V usage is TRBV3-1 (or the pseudogene TRBV3-2) and J usage is TRBJ1-4; no reliable D call. The CDR3 runs to 14 residues. The germline CDR1 and CDR2 sequences are LGHDT and YNNKEL (reference sequence). The V gene lost 4 bases and the J gene lost 5 bases, with 11 bases spanning the gap. CDR3 in amino acids: CASSRQVANEKLFF. The CDR3 region has the DNA TGTGCCAGCAGCCGTCAGGTGGCGAATGAAAAACTGTTTTTT.

Details on this clone: One junction end disagrees with the germline gene, perhaps due to a read error. This rearrangement joins TRBV28 to TRBJ2-5; D is perhaps TRBD2 (5 bases). CDR3 length equals 14 residues. Germline V gene sequence: CDR1 MDHEN, CDR2 SYDVKM. The CDR3 DNA is TGTACCAGCAGTTTTAACGGGGTCGGGGAGACCCAGTACTTC. It is translated as CTSSFNGVGETQYF.